This TCR beta chain was sequenced during a study of blood T cell repertoires in COVID-19. The table came from immunoSEQ multiplex PCR; TCRdb's copy has only in-frame clones and leaves some out. The sample lists roughly 100,000 clones; about 87% were seen once. This CDR3 has 15 amino acids. The germline V gene has CDR1 LNHNV and CDR2 YYDKDF (reference sequence). The V segment lost 2 bases and the J segment 4 bases; nucleotides outside the gene matches: 3. The chain combines TRBV15 with TRBJ2-2, with 8 bases lining up with TRBD1. The sequenced material came from peripheral blood. The clonotype originates from a man between 50 and 59 years old with acute or convalescent COVID-19. The CDR3 coding sequence is TGTGCCACCAGCAGACGCGGACAGGGCACCGGGGAGCTGTTTTTT. Translation gives CATSRRGQGTGELFF.